This T cell receptor beta chain was profiled in a study of graft-versus-host responses after intestinal transplantation. General study findings and limits: Some patients had graft-donor T cell macrochimerism. In their allografts, the ratios of graft-versus-host to host-versus-graft T cell clones were high.

Points on this clone: Antigen: not known.

Only in-frame clones appear in the TCRdb table, and some are missing; sequencing was by immunoSEQ multiplex PCR. The profile shows about 93,000 clones, over 85% of them singletons. V shed 3 bases and J shed 6 bases, with 5 bases lying between them. The germline gives CDR1 SGHTA, CDR2 FQGNSA. The CDR3 loop spans 12 amino acids. This clonotype was obtained from a human donor who received an intestinal transplant. This chain connects TRBV7-2 to TRBJ1-4; unclear D gene. This specimen was unstimulated CD8+ T cells sorted from spleen or lymph node cells, taken before intestinal transplant. The CDR3, as DNA: TGTGCCAGCAGCTTCCTTGATGAAAAACTGTTTTTT. Encoded protein: CASSFLDEKLFF.